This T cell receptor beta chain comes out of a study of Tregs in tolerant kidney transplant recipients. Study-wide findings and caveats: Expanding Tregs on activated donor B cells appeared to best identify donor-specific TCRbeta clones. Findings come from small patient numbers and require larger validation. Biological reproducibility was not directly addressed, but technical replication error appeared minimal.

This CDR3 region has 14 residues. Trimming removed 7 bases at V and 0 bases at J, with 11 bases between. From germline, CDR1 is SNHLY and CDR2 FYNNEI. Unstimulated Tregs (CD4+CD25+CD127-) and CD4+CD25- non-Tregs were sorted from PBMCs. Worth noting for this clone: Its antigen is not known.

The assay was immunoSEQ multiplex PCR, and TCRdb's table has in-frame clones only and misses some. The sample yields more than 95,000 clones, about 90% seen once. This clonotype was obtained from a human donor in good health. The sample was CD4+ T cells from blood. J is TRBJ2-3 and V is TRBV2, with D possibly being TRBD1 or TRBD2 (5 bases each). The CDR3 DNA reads TGTGCCAGCATATCGGGGCCTAGCACAGATACGCAGTATTTT. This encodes CASISGPSTDTQYF.